This is a list of T cell receptor beta chains from one sample in a study of blood T cell repertoires in COVID-19. The protocol was immunoSEQ multiplex PCR, while the TCRdb copy is restricted to in-frame clones and leaves out a portion. The repertoire consists of more than 200,000 clones, with approximately 91% occurring once and the leading ten covering 2% to 2.5%. Sequenced: peripheral blood. The receptors stem from a woman aged 40 to 50 who had recovered from COVID-19. CDR3s include the opening cysteine and the closing phenylalanine or tryptophan. Each record gives: CDR3 DNA, CDR3 protein, V gene, J gene, CDR3 length, D gene, clone size. A D gene is named only where the DNA matches it firmly. Only some rows state a clone size, as once, few, many or a class for expanded clones.

TGTGCCAGCAGTTCGACTAACTCCTACGAGCAGTACTTC	CASSSTNSYEQYF	TRBV6-2/TRBV6-3	TRBJ2-7	13	-	-
TGTGCCAGCAGCCCCCCCGCGCGTGGCGGGGAGCTGTTTTTT	CASSPPARGGELFF	TRBV9	TRBJ2-2	14	-	-
TGTGCCAGCAGTCGGTCGCCTGGAAACACCATATATTTT	CASSRSPGNTIYF	TRBV6-5	TRBJ1-3	13	-	-
TGTGCCGCCCAACCAGCGTTCACAGATACGCAGTATTTT	CAAQPAFTDTQYF	TRBV28	TRBJ2-3	13	-	-
TGTGCCAGTAGTATAGGGATACCAGGCCAATATAGCAATCAGCCCCAGCATTTT	CASSIGIPGQYSNQPQHF	TRBV19	TRBJ1-5	18	-	once
TGTGCCAGCAGTTACTCCTCAGGGGGCGAGCAGTACTTC	CASSYSSGGEQYF	TRBV6-5	TRBJ2-7	13	TRBD1	-
TGTGCCAGCAGCCTACAGGGGGCGTTTCAGGGCTACACCTTC	CASSLQGAFQGYTF	TRBV2	TRBJ1-2	14	TRBD1	once
TGTGCCAGCAGTTTTGTTGGGGACAGGGTTAACAATGAGCAGTTCTTC	CASSFVGDRVNNEQFF	TRBV6-2/TRBV6-3	TRBJ2-1	16	TRBD1	-
TGTGCCAGCAGCCAAGAGTCGCTTCTTGGACTAGCGGGGGCAAGCTCTGGGGCCAACGTCCTGACTTTC	CASSQESLLGLAGASSGANVLTF	TRBV4-2	TRBJ2-6	23	TRBD2	-
TGCGCCAGCAGCCAAGGGATCGTCACTAGCGGGGGGGGTGAGCAGTTCTTC	CASSQGIVTSGGGEQFF	TRBV4-3	TRBJ2-1	17	TRBD2	-
TGTGCCTGGAGGGCCCCGAGGAATTCACCCCTCCACTTT	CAWRAPRNSPLHF	TRBV30	TRBJ1-6	13	-	-
TGTGCCAGCAGCTCCGGACTAGCGGGAGGGGATGAGCAGTTCTTC	CASSSGLAGGDEQFF	TRBV13	TRBJ2-1	15	TRBD2	once
TGTGCCAGCAGTCGGGACAGGGGGCCCGGTAACGGGGAGCTGTTTTTT	CASSRDRGPGNGELFF	TRBV27	TRBJ2-2	16	TRBD1	-
TGTGCCAGCAGGGAACCGACAGGGTTTGGCTACACCTTC	CASREPTGFGYTF	TRBV12-3/TRBV12-4	TRBJ1-2	13	TRBD1	-
TGCGCCAGCAGCTTGGTCCAGGGAAACGGGGAGCTGTTTTTT	CASSLVQGNGELFF	TRBV5-1	TRBJ2-2	14	-	-
TGTGCCAGCAGCTTGGGCCCGGGGGACTATGGCTACACCTTC	CASSLGPGDYGYTF	TRBV7-9	TRBJ1-2	14	-	-
TGTGCCAGCAGAGAGGGGGACTATGGCTACACCTTC	CASREGDYGYTF	TRBV2	TRBJ1-2	12	-	-
TGTGCCAGCAGTGGGACTAGCCGCCGGCCCCTACAAGAGACCCAGTACTTC	CASSGTSRRPLQETQYF	TRBV6-1	TRBJ2-5	17	TRBD2	-
TGCAGCGTGAAGTTGGAGGAAAAACTGTTTTTT	CSVKLEEKLFF	TRBV29-1	TRBJ1-4	11	-	-
TGTGCCAGCACCCCCGGGACAGATGGCTACACCTTC	CASTPGTDGYTF	TRBV6-5	TRBJ1-2	12	TRBD1	-